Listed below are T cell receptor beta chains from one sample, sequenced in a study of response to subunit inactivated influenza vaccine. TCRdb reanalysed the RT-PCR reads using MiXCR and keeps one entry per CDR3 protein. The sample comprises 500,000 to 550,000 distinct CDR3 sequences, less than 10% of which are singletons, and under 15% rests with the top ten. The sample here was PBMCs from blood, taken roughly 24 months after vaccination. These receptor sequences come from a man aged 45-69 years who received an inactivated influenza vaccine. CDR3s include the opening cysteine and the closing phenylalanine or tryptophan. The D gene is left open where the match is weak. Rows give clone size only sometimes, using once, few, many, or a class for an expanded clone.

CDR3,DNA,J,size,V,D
CSGLAGEQYF,TGCAGCGGCCTAGCGGGAGAGCAGTACTTC,TRBJ2-7,many,TRBV29-1,TRBD2
CASTSRPGTRGSYEQYF,TGTGCCAGCACTTCCCGGCCGGGGACTAGAGGCTCCTACGAGCAGTACTTC,TRBJ2-7,few,TRBV6-2/TRBV6-3,TRBD2
CASSLGQGLQYF,TGTGCCAGCTCACTCGGACAGGGGCTGCAGTATTTT,TRBJ2-3,NA,TRBV18,TRBD1
CSADKNGQGTNQPQHF,TGCAGTGCTGATAAAAACGGACAGGGGACCAATCAGCCCCAGCATTTT,TRBJ1-5,few,TRBV20-1,TRBD1
CSVEDLLGRGLLGYTF,TGCAGCGTTGAAGATCTTTTGGGCAGGGGTTTACTGGGCTACACCTTC,TRBJ1-2,NA,TRBV29-1,NA
CASSEGAGGPNEQFF,TGTGCCAGCAGTGAGGGTGCGGGAGGGCCAAATGAGCAGTTCTTC,TRBJ2-1,NA,TRBV2,TRBD2
CASSSLAATRPHEQYF,TGTGCCAGCAGTTCCCTAGCGGCAACTAGGCCCCACGAGCAGTACTTC,TRBJ2-7,many,TRBV6-2/TRBV6-3,TRBD2
CASSLSKTPGQGDTGELFF,TGTGCCAGCAGTTTATCGAAAACGCCGGGACAGGGAGACACCGGGGAGCTGTTTTTT,TRBJ2-2,few,TRBV28,TRBD1
CASSPNRGFTGELFF,TGTGCCAGCAGCCCGAACAGGGGGTTTACCGGGGAGCTGTTTTTT,TRBJ2-2,few,TRBV11-2,TRBD1
CARAGSSAGEQYF,TGTGCCAGGGCTGGGTCGTCAGCGGGCGAGCAGTACTTC,TRBJ2-7,NA,TRBV2,NA
CASSLSQGESEAFF,TGTGCCAGCAGCTTATCCCAGGGGGAATCTGAAGCTTTCTTT,TRBJ1-1,NA,TRBV7-2,TRBD1
CASSYRQGQSYTF,TGTGCCAGCAGTTACAGACAGGGACAAAGTTACACCTTC,TRBJ1-2,few,TRBV6-5,TRBD1
CAISESTGIVYEQYF,TGTGCCATCAGTGAGTCAACCGGGATTGTGTACGAGCAGTACTTC,TRBJ2-7,few,TRBV10-3,NA
CASSLGVLVTF,TGTGCCAGCAGCTTGGGAGTCCTGGTCACCTTC,TRBJ1-2,NA,TRBV7-2,NA
CASSYVGTNTEAFF,TGTGCCAGCAGTTACGTAGGGACGAACACTGAAGCTTTCTTT,TRBJ1-1,NA,TRBV6-2/TRBV6-3,NA
CASRESLNTEAFF,TGTGCCAGCAGGGAGAGTTTGAACACTGAAGCTTTCTTT,TRBJ1-1,few,TRBV7-6,NA
CASSQMDNQETQYF,TGCGCCAGCAGCCAGATGGACAACCAAGAGACCCAGTACTTC,TRBJ2-5,few,TRBV4-1,NA
CASSDTSGSHEQYF,TGTGCCAGCAGCGATACTAGCGGGAGCCACGAGCAGTACTTC,TRBJ2-7,few,TRBV5-6,TRBD2
CASSLEARATNEKLFF,TGCGCCAGCAGCTTGGAGGCCAGAGCAACTAATGAAAAACTGTTTTTT,TRBJ1-4,few,TRBV5-1,NA
CASSQQREGADTQYF,TGTGCCAGCAGCCAACAGCGGGAGGGCGCAGATACGCAGTATTTT,TRBJ2-3,NA,TRBV4-2,TRBD2
CASTQGWGSYEQYF,TGTGCCAGCACCCAGGGGTGGGGCTCCTACGAGCAGTACTTC,TRBJ2-7,few,TRBV7-2,NA
CASSSPGQGIRAFF,TGTGCCAGCAGTTCCCCCGGACAGGGGATAAGAGCTTTCTTT,TRBJ1-1,few,TRBV12-3/TRBV12-4,TRBD1
CASGESNSNYGYTF,TGTGCCAGCGGAGAATCTAATAGCAACTATGGCTACACCTTC,TRBJ1-2,NA,TRBV4-2,NA
CAIRTMAGNEQFF,TGTGCCATCAGAACCATGGCGGGCAATGAGCAGTTCTTC,TRBJ2-1,NA,TRBV10-3,NA
CASSTETGYEQYF,TGTGCCAGCAGCACAGAGACAGGCTACGAGCAGTACTTC,TRBJ2-7,NA,TRBV7-2,NA
CASSPDRASYNEQFF,TGTGCCAGCAGCCCGGACAGGGCCTCCTACAATGAGCAGTTCTTC,TRBJ2-1,many,TRBV4-2,TRBD1
CAWSEQESWVTDTQYF,TGTGCCTGGAGTGAGCAGGAGAGTTGGGTCACAGATACGCAGTATTTT,TRBJ2-3,many,TRBV30,NA
CASRLSGTVNQPQHF,TGTGCCAGCAGACTCTCCGGGACGGTAAATCAGCCCCAGCATTTT,TRBJ1-5,many,TRBV7-2,NA
CASSLAGGRNNEQFF,TGTGCCAGCAGCTTAGCCGGGGGTCGGAACAATGAGCAGTTCTTC,TRBJ2-1,many,TRBV7-2,NA
CASSLALGGQDGYTF,TGTGCCAGCAGTTTAGCGCTAGGGGGCCAGGATGGCTACACCTTC,TRBJ1-2,few,TRBV12-3/TRBV12-4,TRBD1
CASSLGAMGGQETQYF,TGCGCCAGCAGCTTGGGGGCCATGGGCGGCCAAGAGACCCAGTACTTC,TRBJ2-5,few,TRBV5-1,NA
CSAPLAGGNEQFF,TGCAGTGCGCCGCTAGCGGGAGGGAATGAGCAGTTCTTC,TRBJ2-1,NA,TRBV20-1,TRBD2
CASMRRTGIRDTQYF,TGTGCCTCTATGAGGCGGACAGGCATAAGAGATACGCAGTATTTT,TRBJ2-3,once,TRBV30,TRBD1
CASSSKGSQTNEQFF,TGTGCCAGCAGTTCTAAGGGATCCCAAACCAATGAGCAGTTCTTC,TRBJ2-1,NA,TRBV27,NA
CASSPSTGGHADTQYF,TGTGCCAGCAGTCCCTCGACAGGGGGTCATGCAGATACGCAGTATTTT,TRBJ2-3,many,TRBV28,TRBD1
CASSWTGPGTGELFF,TGTGCCAGCAGTTGGACAGGGCCGGGGACCGGGGAGCTGTTTTTT,TRBJ2-2,many,TRBV6-2/TRBV6-3,TRBD1
CASRRDRGYGYTF,TGTGCCAGCAGACGGGACAGGGGCTATGGCTACACCTTC,TRBJ1-2,many,TRBV3-1,TRBD1
CASSLIGTAHTDTQYF,TGTGCCAGCTCGCTAATTGGGACAGCCCACACAGATACGCAGTATTTT,TRBJ2-3,once,TRBV3-1,TRBD1
CASSSSAYEQYF,TGTGCCAGCAGTTCCAGCGCCTACGAGCAGTACTTC,TRBJ2-7,many,TRBV28,NA
CASSVGSGSYYEQYF,TGTGCCAGCAGCGTAGGTAGCGGGAGTTACTACGAGCAGTACTTC,TRBJ2-7,many,TRBV9,TRBD2
CASSQEGGLGANVLTF,TGTGCCAGCAGCCAAGAGGGGGGGCTTGGGGCCAACGTCCTGACTTTC,TRBJ2-6,few,TRBV3-1,NA
CSAPGSGAYEQYF,TGCAGTGCCCCGGGTAGCGGGGCCTACGAGCAGTACTTC,TRBJ2-7,NA,TRBV20-1,TRBD2
CASSERTGVYGELFF,TGTGCCAGCAGCGAAAGGACAGGGGTTTACGGGGAGCTGTTTTTT,TRBJ2-2,NA,TRBV5-5,TRBD1
CSAQGEGIQYF,TGCAGTGCACAGGGGGAGGGCATTCAGTACTTC,TRBJ2-4,NA,TRBV20-1,NA
CASSTTGGDTQYF,TGTGCCAGCAGTACAACCGGGGGGGATACGCAGTATTTT,TRBJ2-3,NA,TRBV27,TRBD2
CASSLAIGQAYEQYF,TGCGCCAGCAGCTTGGCCATTGGACAGGCCTACGAGCAGTACTTC,TRBJ2-7,few,TRBV5-1,TRBD1
CSALGHPYEQYF,TGCAGCGCCTTAGGGCATCCTTACGAGCAGTACTTC,TRBJ2-7,few,TRBV29-1,NA
CSPGGTSVTYNEQFF,TGCAGTCCCGGGGGGACTAGCGTAACCTACAATGAGCAGTTCTTC,TRBJ2-1,once,TRBV20-1,TRBD2
CASSLSHGGSYEQYF,TGTGCCAGCAGTTTATCGCATGGGGGGTCCTACGAGCAGTACTTC,TRBJ2-7,NA,TRBV27,NA
CASSLELARGNEQFF,TGCGCCAGCAGCTTGGAACTAGCAAGAGGCAATGAGCAGTTCTTC,TRBJ2-1,few,TRBV5-1,NA
CAISERSGSYEQYF,TGTGCCATCAGTGAGAGGTCAGGGTCCTACGAGCAGTACTTC,TRBJ2-7,NA,TRBV10-3,NA
CASSLEGTSGAYGQFF,TGTGCCAGCAGCTTAGAAGGGACTAGCGGGGCTTATGGGCAGTTCTTC,TRBJ2-1,NA,TRBV7-2,TRBD2
CAISALVTGGSYNEQFF,TGTGCCATCAGTGCCTTAGTAACAGGGGGATCCTACAATGAGCAGTTCTTC,TRBJ2-1,few,TRBV10-3,TRBD1
CASGPTATSGTKDTQYF,TGTGCCAGCGGCCCAACAGCGACTAGCGGGACAAAAGATACGCAGTATTTT,TRBJ2-3,NA,TRBV5-5,TRBD2